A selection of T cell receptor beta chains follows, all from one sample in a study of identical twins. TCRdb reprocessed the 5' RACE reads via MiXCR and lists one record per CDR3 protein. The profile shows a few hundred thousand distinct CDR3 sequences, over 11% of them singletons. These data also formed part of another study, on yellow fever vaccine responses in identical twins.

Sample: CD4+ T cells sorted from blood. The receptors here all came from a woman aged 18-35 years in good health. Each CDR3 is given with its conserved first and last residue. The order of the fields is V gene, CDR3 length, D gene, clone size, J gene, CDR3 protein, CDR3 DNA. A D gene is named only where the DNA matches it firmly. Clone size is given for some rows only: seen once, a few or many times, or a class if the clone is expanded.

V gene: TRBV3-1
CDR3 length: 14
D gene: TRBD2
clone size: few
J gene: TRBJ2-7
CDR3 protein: CASSRPASGGATYF
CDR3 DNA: TGTGCCAGCAGCCGGCCCGCTAGCGGGGGGGCCACGTACTTC

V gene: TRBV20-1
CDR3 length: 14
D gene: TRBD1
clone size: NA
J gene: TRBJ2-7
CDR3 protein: CSASDFGTGYEQYF
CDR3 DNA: TGCAGTGCTTCTGACTTTGGGACAGGCTACGAGCAGTACTTC

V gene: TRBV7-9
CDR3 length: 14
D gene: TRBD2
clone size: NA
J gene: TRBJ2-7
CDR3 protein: CASIRTSGNYEQYF
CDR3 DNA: TGTGCCAGCATCCGGACTAGCGGGAACTACGAGCAGTACTTC

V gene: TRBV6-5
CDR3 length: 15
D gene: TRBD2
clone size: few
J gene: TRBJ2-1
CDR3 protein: CASSYSTSGRIEQFF
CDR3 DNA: TGTGCCAGCAGTTACTCCACTAGCGGGAGGATTGAGCAGTTCTTC

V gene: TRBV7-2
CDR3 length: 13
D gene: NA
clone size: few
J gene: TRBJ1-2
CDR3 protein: CASSRVGAHGYTF
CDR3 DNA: TGTGCCAGCAGCCGAGTAGGGGCCCATGGCTACACCTTC

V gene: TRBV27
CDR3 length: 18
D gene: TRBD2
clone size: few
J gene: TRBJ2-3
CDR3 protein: CASSSEGGLAASTDTQYF
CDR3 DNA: TGTGCCAGCAGCTCTGAGGGTGGACTAGCGGCGAGCACAGATACGCAGTATTTT

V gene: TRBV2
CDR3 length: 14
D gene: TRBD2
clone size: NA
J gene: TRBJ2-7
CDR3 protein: CASEGLAGAYEQYF
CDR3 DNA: TGTGCCAGCGAGGGTCTAGCGGGAGCCTACGAGCAGTACTTC

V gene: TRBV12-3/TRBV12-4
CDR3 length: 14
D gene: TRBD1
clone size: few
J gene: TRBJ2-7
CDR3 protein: CASSPSGQVHEQYF
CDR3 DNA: TGTGCCAGCAGTCCCTCGGGACAGGTCCACGAGCAGTACTTC

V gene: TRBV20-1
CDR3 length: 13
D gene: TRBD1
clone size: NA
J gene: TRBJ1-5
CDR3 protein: CSVRQGVDQPQHF
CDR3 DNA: TGCAGTGTTAGACAGGGGGTAGATCAGCCCCAGCATTTT

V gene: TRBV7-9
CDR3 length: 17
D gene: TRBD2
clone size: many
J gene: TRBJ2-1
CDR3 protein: CASSSRLAEGSYNEQFF
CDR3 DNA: TGTGCCAGCAGCTCGCGACTAGCCGAAGGCTCCTACAATGAGCAGTTCTTC

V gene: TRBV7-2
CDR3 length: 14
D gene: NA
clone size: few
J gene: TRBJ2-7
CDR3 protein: CASSLQGVTYEQYF
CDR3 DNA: TGTGCCAGCAGCTTACAAGGGGTAACCTACGAGCAGTACTTC

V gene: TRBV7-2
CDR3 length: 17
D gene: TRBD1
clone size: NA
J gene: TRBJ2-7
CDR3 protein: CASSRGSGTANSYEQYF
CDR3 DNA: TGTGCCAGCAGCCGAGGATCCGGGACAGCGAATTCCTACGAGCAGTACTTC

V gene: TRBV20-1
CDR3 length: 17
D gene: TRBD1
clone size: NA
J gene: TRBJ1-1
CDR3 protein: CSAKWERGGPTNTEAFF
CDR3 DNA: TGCAGTGCTAAGTGGGAGCGAGGGGGCCCGACGAACACTGAAGCTTTCTTT

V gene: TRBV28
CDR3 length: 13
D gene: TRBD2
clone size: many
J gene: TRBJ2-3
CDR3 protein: CASNAGGTDTQYF
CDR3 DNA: TGTGCCAGCAACGCGGGGGGCACAGATACGCAGTATTTT

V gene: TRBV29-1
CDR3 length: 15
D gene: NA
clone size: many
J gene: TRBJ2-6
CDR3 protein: CSVDSGPSGANVLTF
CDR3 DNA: TGCAGCGTTGATAGCGGCCCCTCTGGGGCCAACGTCCTGACTTTC

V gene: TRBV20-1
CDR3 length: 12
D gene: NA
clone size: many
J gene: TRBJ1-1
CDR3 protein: CSALEGWTEAFF
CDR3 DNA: TGCAGTGCTTTGGAGGGGTGGACTGAAGCTTTCTTT

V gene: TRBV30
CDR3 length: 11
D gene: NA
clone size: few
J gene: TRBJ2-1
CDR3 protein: CAWRNRNEQFF
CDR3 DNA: TGTGCCTGGAGGAACAGAAATGAGCAGTTCTTC

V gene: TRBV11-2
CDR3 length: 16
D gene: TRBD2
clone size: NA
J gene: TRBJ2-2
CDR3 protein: CASSIGTRGNTGELFF
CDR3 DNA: TGTGCCAGCAGCATTGGGACTAGGGGGAACACCGGGGAGCTGTTTTTT

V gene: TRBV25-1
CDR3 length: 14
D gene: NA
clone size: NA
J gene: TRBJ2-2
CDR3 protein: CASSVGRVTGELFF
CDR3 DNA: TGTGCCAGCAGTGTCGGCAGGGTCACCGGGGAGCTGTTTTTT

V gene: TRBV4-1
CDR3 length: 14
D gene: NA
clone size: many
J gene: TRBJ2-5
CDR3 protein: CASSATDHQETQYF
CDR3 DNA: TGCGCCAGCAGCGCTACTGACCATCAAGAGACCCAGTACTTC

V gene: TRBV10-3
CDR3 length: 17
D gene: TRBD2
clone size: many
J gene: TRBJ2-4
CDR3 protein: CAISESLAGGPRNIQYF
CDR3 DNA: TGTGCCATCAGTGAGTCTCTAGCGGGAGGCCCTAGAAACATTCAGTACTTC

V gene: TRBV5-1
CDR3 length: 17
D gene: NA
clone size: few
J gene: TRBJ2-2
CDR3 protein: CASSLGGLPANTGELFF
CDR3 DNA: TGCGCCAGCAGCTTGGGGGGGCTACCCGCGAACACCGGGGAGCTGTTTTTT

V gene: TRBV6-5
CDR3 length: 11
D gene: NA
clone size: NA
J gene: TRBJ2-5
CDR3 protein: CASRSRGTQYF
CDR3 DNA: TGTGCCAGCCGGAGTCGGGGGACCCAGTACTTC

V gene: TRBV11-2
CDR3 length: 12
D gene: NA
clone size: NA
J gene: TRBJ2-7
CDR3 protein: CASSHMFSEQYF
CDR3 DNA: TGTGCCAGCAGCCACATGTTTTCCGAGCAGTACTTC

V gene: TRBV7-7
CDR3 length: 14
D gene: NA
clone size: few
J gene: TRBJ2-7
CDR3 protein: CASSLGGLGSEQYF
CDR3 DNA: TGTGCTAGCAGCTTAGGAGGGCTTGGATCCGAGCAGTACTTC

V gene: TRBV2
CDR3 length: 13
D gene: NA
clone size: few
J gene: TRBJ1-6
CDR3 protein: CASKGGSSSPLHF
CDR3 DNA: TGTGCCAGCAAGGGGGGGAGTAGTTCACCCCTCCACTTT

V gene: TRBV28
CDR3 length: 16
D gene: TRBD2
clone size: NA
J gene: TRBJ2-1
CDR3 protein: CASSYTKASGIQKQFF
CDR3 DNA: TGTGCCAGCAGTTATACTAAGGCTAGCGGAATACAAAAGCAGTTCTTC

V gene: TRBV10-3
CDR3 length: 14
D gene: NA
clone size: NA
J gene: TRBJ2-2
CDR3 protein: CAISPNTNTGELFF
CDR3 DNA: TGTGCCATCAGCCCGAACACGAACACCGGGGAGCTGTTTTTT

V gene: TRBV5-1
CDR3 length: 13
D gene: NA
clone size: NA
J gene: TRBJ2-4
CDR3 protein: CASSSFSKNIQYF
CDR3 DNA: TGCGCCAGCAGCTCTTTTAGCAAAAACATTCAGTACTTC

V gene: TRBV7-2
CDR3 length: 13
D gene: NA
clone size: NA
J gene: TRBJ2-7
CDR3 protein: CASRALVEGEQYF
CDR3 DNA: TGTGCCAGCAGAGCCTTAGTGGAGGGCGAGCAGTACTTC

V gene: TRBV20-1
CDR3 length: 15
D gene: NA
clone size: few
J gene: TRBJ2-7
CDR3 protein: CSARVSADLSYEQYF
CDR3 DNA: TGCAGTGCTAGAGTGTCAGCGGACCTCTCCTACGAGCAGTACTTC

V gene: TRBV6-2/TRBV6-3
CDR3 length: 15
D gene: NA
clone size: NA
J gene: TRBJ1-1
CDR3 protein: CASSYSPGKNTEAFF
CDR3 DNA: TGTGCCAGCAGTTACTCCCCAGGGAAGAACACTGAAGCTTTCTTT

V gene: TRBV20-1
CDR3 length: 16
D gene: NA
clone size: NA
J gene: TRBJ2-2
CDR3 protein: CSARKERGSDTGELFF
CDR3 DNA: TGCAGTGCTAGAAAGGAGAGGGGTTCGGACACCGGGGAGCTGTTTTTT

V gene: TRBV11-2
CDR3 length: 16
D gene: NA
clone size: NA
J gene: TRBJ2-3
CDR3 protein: CASSLQGTRSTDTQYF
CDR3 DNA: TGTGCCAGCAGCTTACAGGGAACGAGGAGTACAGATACGCAGTATTTT

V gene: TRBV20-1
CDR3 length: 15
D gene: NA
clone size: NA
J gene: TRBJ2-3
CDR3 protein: CSARKQEQSTDTQYF
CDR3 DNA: TGCAGTGCTAGGAAGCAGGAGCAAAGCACAGATACGCAGTATTTT

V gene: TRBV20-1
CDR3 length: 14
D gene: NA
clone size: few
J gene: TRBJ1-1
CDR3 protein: CSADKGGMNTEAFF
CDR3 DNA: TGCAGTGCTGATAAGGGGGGAATGAACACTGAAGCTTTCTTT

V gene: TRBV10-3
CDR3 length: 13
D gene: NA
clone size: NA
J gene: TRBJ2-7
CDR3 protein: CAISEGFSYEQYF
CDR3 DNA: TGTGCCATCAGTGAGGGGTTTTCCTACGAGCAGTACTTC

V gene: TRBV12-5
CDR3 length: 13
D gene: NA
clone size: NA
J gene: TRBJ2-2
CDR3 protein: CASGSGATGELFF
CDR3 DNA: TGTGCTAGTGGTTCAGGGGCCACCGGGGAGCTGTTTTTT

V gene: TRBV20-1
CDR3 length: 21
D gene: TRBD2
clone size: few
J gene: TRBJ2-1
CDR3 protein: CSARVGLGGTSGRSSYNEQFF
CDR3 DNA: TGCAGTGCTAGAGTTGGATTGGGTGGGACTAGCGGGAGGAGCTCCTACAATGAGCAGTTCTTC

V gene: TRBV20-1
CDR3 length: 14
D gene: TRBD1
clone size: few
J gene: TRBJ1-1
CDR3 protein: CSARGTGMNTEAFF
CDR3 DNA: TGCAGTGCTAGGGGGACAGGAATGAACACTGAAGCTTTCTTT

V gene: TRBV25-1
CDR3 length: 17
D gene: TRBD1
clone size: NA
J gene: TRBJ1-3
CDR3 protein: CASSEYGQGISRNTIYF
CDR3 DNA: TGTGCCAGCAGTGAATACGGACAGGGCATTTCGAGAAACACCATATATTTT

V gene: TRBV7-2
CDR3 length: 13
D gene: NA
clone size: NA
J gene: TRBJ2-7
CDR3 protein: CASSPGPTLEQYF
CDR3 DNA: TGTGCCAGCAGCCCCGGGCCTACCCTCGAGCAGTACTTC

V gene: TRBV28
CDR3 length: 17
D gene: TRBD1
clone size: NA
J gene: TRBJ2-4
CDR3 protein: CASTPRQGGLAKNIQYF
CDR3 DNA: TGTGCCAGCACCCCCCGACAGGGGGGATTGGCCAAAAACATTCAGTACTTC